Shown below are 15 T cell receptor beta chains from a single sample sequenced in a study of blood T cell repertoires in COVID-19. TCRdb keeps only in-frame clones here, not all; method: immunoSEQ multiplex PCR. The sample holds around 190,000 clones; roughly 84% are singletons and the top ten take about 4.9%. What was sequenced was peripheral blood. These receptor sequences come from a woman older than 75 with acute or convalescent COVID-19.

This chain connects TRBV7-2 to TRBJ2-5; TRBD2 is a possible D gene (6 bases). Deletions cut 3 bases from V and 4 bases from J, with 15 bases between. Germline assignment: CDR1 SGHTA and CDR2 FQGNSA. The CDR3 is made up of 15 amino acids. The CDR3 is CASSLLSGVPETQYF. CDR3 DNA: TGTGCCAGCAGCTTGTTGTCGGGAGTCCCAGAGACCCAGTACTTC.

The chain uses TRBV18 and TRBJ1-6; 10 nucleotides line up with TRBD1. Germline-derived CDR1 and CDR2 are KGHSH and LQKENI. The CDR3 consists of 14 residues. Losses at the gene ends were 3 bases for V and 11 bases for J; bases not matched to a gene: 4. CDR3 in amino acids: CASSPDRGQTPLHF. The CDR3 DNA reads as TGTGCCAGCTCACCCGACAGGGGGCAAACACCCCTCCACTTT.

J is TRBJ1-1 and V is TRBV11-2; perhaps TRBD1 as D (5 bases). Trimming left V 5 bases short and J 5 bases short, with 15 bases between. Germline CDR1 and CDR2: SGHAT and FQNNGV. CDR3 length equals 14 residues. CDR3 residues: CASSPAGKGTEAFF. The CDR3 DNA is TGTGCCAGCAGCCCGGCGGGGAAGGGGACTGAAGCTTTCTTT.

V gene TRBV5-1 combines with J gene TRBJ2-5; no clear D gene. The V end lost 0 bases, the J end lost 4 bases, and 10 bases lay between the germline ends. The germline V gene encodes CDR1 SGHRS and CDR2 YFSETQ. The CDR3 loop spans 14 amino acids. For the CDR3, the DNA is TGCGCCAGCAGCTTGGTTCTAAATACAGAGACCCAGTACTTC. It specifies CASSLVLNTETQYF.

This clone occurred once. The V gene is TRBV2, the J gene TRBJ1-6, with unresolved D. Trimming cost V 6 bases and J 7 bases, with 28 bases left between them. CDR1 is SNHLY, CDR2 FYNNEI, per germline. The CDR3 runs 19 residues. CDR3 coding DNA: TGTGCCAGCAGCTCCTCCGGGTACCCGGGAGTCTTCCACAATTCACCCCTCCACTTT. Encoded protein: CASSSSGYPGVFHNSPLHF.

V gene TRBV19 combines with J gene TRBJ1-5; the D is unclear. Germline CDR1 LNHDA, CDR2 SQIVND (reference sequence). CDR3 length: 12 amino acids. Trimming removed 10 bases at V and 0 bases at J, with 7 bases between. The CDR3 sequence is CATGFSNQPQHF. The CDR3 region has the DNA TGTGCCACGGGGTTTAGCAATCAGCCCCAGCATTTT.

This chain uses TRBV7-2 with TRBJ2-2, with D hard to call. V lost 5 bases, J lost 7 bases, and 20 bases lay in between. The CDR3 length is 16 residues. Per the germline V gene, CDR1 is SGHTA and CDR2 is FQGNSA. The CDR3: CASSRYTPVGGGELFF. CDR3 in DNA: TGTGCCAGCAGCCGCTACACCCCCGTTGGCGGCGGGGAGCTGTTTTTT.

This clone was recorded once. This chain links TRBV25-1 with TRBJ1-2; a weak D match, TRBD1 (6 bases). This CDR3 is 15 amino acids long. Germline V gene sequence: CDR1 MGHDK, CDR2 SYGVNS. The V end lost 0 bases, the J end lost 3 bases, and 11 bases lay between the germline ends. The CDR3 bases are TGTGCCAGCAGTGAATATGGGGGCGAGTACTATGGCTACACCTTC. Translating it yields CASSEYGGEYYGYTF.

V and J are TRBV11-2 and TRBJ2-5, with 10 bases matching TRBD1. The CDR3 is 15 residues long. Germline V gives CDR1 SGHAT, CDR2 FQNNGV. The V and J ends lost 5 bases and 0 bases, in that order; junction bases with no gene match: 3. In DNA, the CDR3 is TGTGCCAGCAGCAGGACAGGGGGGTACCAAGAGACCCAGTACTTC. Amino acid sequence: CASSRTGGYQETQYF. Filled out from reference TRBV11-2 and TRBJ2-5, the complete variable domain reads EAGVAQSPRYKIIEKRQSVAFWCNPISGHATLYWYQQILGQGPKLLIQFQNNGVVDDSQLPKDRFSAERLKGVDSTLKIQPAKLEDSAVYLCASSRTGGYQETQYFGPGTRLLVL.

The chain carries TRBV5-1 and TRBJ2-3, with 8 positions matching TRBD2. Trimming removed 2 bases from V and 2 bases from J; junction bases left unmatched: 4. The CDR3 spans 15 residues. Germline-derived CDR1 and CDR2 are SGHRS and YFSETQ. The CDR3 region is CASSFILADTDTQYF. The CDR3 bases are TGCGCCAGCAGCTTCATACTAGCGGACACAGATACGCAGTATTTT.

This clone was detected once. The chain recombines TRBV3-1 (or the pseudogene TRBV3-2) with TRBJ2-7, with D tentatively TRBD2 (6 bases). CDR1 and CDR2 from the germline V gene are LGHDT and YNNKEL (reference sequence). This CDR3 has 14 amino acids. V lost 1 base and J 3 bases, leaving 10 bases between the germline ends. This chain's CDR3 is CASSQGLASYEQYF. CDR3 sequence (DNA): TGTGCCAGCAGCCAAGGTCTAGCGAGCTACGAGCAGTACTTC.

This chain joins TRBV27 and TRBJ1-1; D may be TRBD1 (6 bases). CDR1 and CDR2 (germline): MNHEY, SMNVEV (reference sequence). CDR3 size: 12 residues. V was pared by 5 bases and J by 6 bases, with 10 bases between. As DNA, the CDR3 is TGTGCCAGCAGTAGGGGGGGGGCTGAAGCTTTCTTT. It codes for CASSRGGAEAFF.

The chain recombines TRBV12-3 or TRBV12-4 with TRBJ1-1, with 8 bases that match TRBD1. The CDR3 contains 13 residues. Losses at the gene ends were 6 bases for V and 3 bases for J; bases not matched to a gene: 3. The CDR3 sequence: CASRMTGDTEAFF. CDR3 bases: TGTGCCAGCAGGATGACAGGGGACACTGAAGCTTTCTTT.

The V call is TRBV12-3 or TRBV12-4, the J call TRBJ1-2, with 7 bases aligning to TRBD1. The CDR3 runs 13 residues. The junction had 2 bases not matched to a gene; V was cut back by 0 bases and J by 7 bases. CDR3 region: CASSLAGQAGYTF. CDR3 DNA: TGTGCCAGCAGTTTAGCCGGACAGGCTGGCTACACCTTC.

This clone was detected once. The chain recombines TRBV5-6 with TRBJ2-7; 7 bases fit TRBD1. The CDR3 loop spans 16 amino acids. The J segment lost 1 base and the V segment lost 4 bases, leaving 11 bases of the junction unmatched. Germline assignment: CDR1 SGHDT and CDR2 YYEEEE. The CDR3 spells CASSPSGNRGSYEQYF. DNA for the CDR3: TGTGCCAGCAGCCCGTCTGGGAACAGGGGTTCCTACGAGCAGTACTTC.